Below, 26 T cell receptor beta chains from the same sample are listed, as sequenced in a study of blood T cell repertoires in COVID-19. The table came from immunoSEQ multiplex PCR; TCRdb's copy has only in-frame clones and leaves some out. Of about 100,000 clones listed, roughly nine tenths were seen once; the top ten hold around 2%. The sequencing input was peripheral blood. The source is a man aged 50-60 years with active COVID-19.

The CDR3 DNA reads as TGTGCCAGCGGAGACAGGGACCAACTGGGGCAGTATTTT. Encoded protein: CASGDRDQLGQYF. V gene TRBV7-6 combines with J gene TRBJ2-3; 7 bases are shared with TRBD1. V was pared by 8 bases and J by 11 bases, with 13 bases of the junction left unmatched. The CDR3 contains 13 residues. The germline V gene encodes CDR1 SGHVS and CDR2 FNYEAQ.

The chain uses TRBV2 and TRBJ1-2; TRBD1 aligns across 9 bases. There are 16 residues in the CDR3. From germline, CDR1 is SNHLY and CDR2 FYNNEI. The V gene end was trimmed by 3 bases and the J gene end by 5 bases; junction bases not matched to a gene: 10. This CDR3 is CASSDMGWGQGYGYTF. The CDR3 bases are TGTGCCAGCAGTGATATGGGCTGGGGACAGGGTTATGGCTACACCTTC.

The V call is TRBV29-1, the J call TRBJ1-4; 8 bases fit TRBD1. The V and J ends lost 4 bases and 0 bases, in that order; junction bases with no gene match: 4. The CDR3 is 15 amino acids. Germline V CDR1 and CDR2: SQVTM, ANQGSEA. The CDR3 nucleotides read TGCAGCGTTGGAAGACAGGGGTCAACTAATGAAAAACTGTTTTTT. As protein: CSVGRQGSTNEKLFF.

The chain has TRBV15 and TRBJ2-1, with 13 bases that match TRBD2. The CDR3 is 18 residues long. V shed 6 bases and J 0 bases; nucleotides not matched to a gene: 8. CDR1 LNHNV and CDR2 YYDKDF come from the germline V gene (reference sequence). The CDR3 nucleotides read TGTGCCACCAGGGGACTAGCGGGGCCGGGAAGCTCCTACAATGAGCAGTTCTTC. Translating gives CATRGLAGPGSSYNEQFF.

This chain uses TRBV28 with TRBJ2-7; D might be TRBD1 (5 bases). This CDR3 spans 12 amino acids. Germline-derived CDR1 and CDR2 are MDHEN and SYDVKM. V dropped 6 bases and J dropped 1 base, with 7 bases sitting between them. The CDR3 nucleotides are TGTGCCAGCAGATCAGGGTCCTACGAGCAGTACTTC. Protein sequence: CASRSGSYEQYF.

This clone turned up a few times. The rearrangement uses TRBV2 and TRBJ1-5; D call uncertain. Trimming took 2 bases from V and 7 from J, leaving 12 bases between them. Germline-derived CDR1 and CDR2 are SNHLY and FYNNEI. This CDR3 has 14 residues. The CDR3 reads CASSELGVGQPQHF. For the CDR3, the DNA is TGTGCCAGCAGTGAACTCGGGGTCGGACAGCCCCAGCATTTT.

This sequence joins TRBV7-9 and TRBJ2-7; 12 positions match TRBD2. The V and J ends lost 4 bases and 10 bases, in that order; junction bases with no gene match: 8. CDR3 length: 14 residues. Germline V lookup: CDR1 SEHNR, CDR2 FQNEAQ (reference sequence). The CDR3 DNA sequence: TGTGCCAGCAGCTCCCCGACTAGCGGGGGTCCCCAGTACTTC. Protein sequence: CASSSPTSGGPQYF.

The genes are TRBV21-1 and TRBJ2-4; TRBD1 is taken as the D call from the table, unchecked against the DNA. TRBV21-1 is a listed pseudogene. This CDR3 comprises 15 residues. CDR3 DNA: TGTGCCAGCAGCGTAGACAGGGAAGCCAAAAACATTCAGTACTTC. Encoded protein: CASSVDREAKNIQYF.

This chain links TRBV19 with TRBJ2-5, with D possibly TRBD2 on 5 matching bases. Germline-derived CDR1 and CDR2 are LNHDA and SQIVND (reference sequence). Trimming took off 3 bases at V and 5 bases at J, with 10 bases between the two ends. The CDR3 runs to 13 residues. CDR3 protein: CASSMNGVETQYF. The CDR3, as DNA: TGTGCCAGTAGTATGAACGGGGTTGAGACCCAGTACTTC.

This clone was seen more than once but under ten times. The CDR3 region has the DNA TGTGCCAGCAGTCGGACGGCAGGGGGTCTGTCACCCCTCCACTTT. As protein: CASSRTAGGLSPLHF. V is TRBV6-4 and J is TRBJ1-6; 7 nucleotides align to TRBD1. Trimming took 5 bases from V and 10 from J; bases not matched to a gene: 11. CDR1 is MRHNA, CDR2 SNTAGT, per germline. The CDR3 sequence is 15 residues long.

The chain links TRBV3-1 (or the pseudogene TRBV3-2) to TRBJ2-3, with 7 bases fitting TRBD1. CDR3 length: 13 residues. The ends lost 6 bases at V and 4 bases at J; junction bases unmatched: 4. Looked up from germline, CDR1 is LGHDT and CDR2 is YNNKEL (reference sequence). CDR3 coding DNA: TGTGCCAGCAGACAGACAGGGTCAGATACGCAGTATTTT. It is translated as CASRQTGSDTQYF.

The chain uses TRBV19 and TRBJ1-2, with TRBD1 as a possible D gene (5 bases). Trimming stripped 8 bases from V and 0 bases from J, with 16 bases between. CDR3 length: 15 residues. CDR1 LNHDA and CDR2 SQIVND come from the germline V gene (reference sequence). In DNA form, the CDR3 reads TGTGCCAGTCTTACCCTAGGGACTACTAACTATGGCTACACCTTC. It encodes CASLTLGTTNYGYTF.

This sequence joins TRBV3-1 (or the pseudogene TRBV3-2) and TRBJ1-3; D is possibly TRBD1 (6 bases). Germline CDR1 LGHDT, CDR2 YNNKEL (reference sequence). This CDR3 has 15 residues. V was trimmed by 4 bases and J by 0 bases, leaving 10 bases between them. CDR3 amino acids: CASSRRTDSGNTIYF. The CDR3 DNA is TGTGCCAGCAGCCGGCGGACAGACTCTGGAAACACCATATATTTT.

The chain uses TRBV12-3 or TRBV12-4 and TRBJ1-5; tentative D call: TRBD1 (5 bases). The CDR3 is made up of 13 amino acids. V was cut by 5 bases and J by 3 bases, with 8 bases left in between. This CDR3 reads CASSTGNNQPQHF. CDR3 nucleotide sequence: TGTGCCAGCAGTACAGGTAACAATCAGCCCCAGCATTTT.

Notes on this clone: Other DNA sequences of this sample code for an identical CDR3. This chain links TRBV7-3 with TRBJ1-1; D possibly corresponds to TRBD1 (5 bases). The germline V and J ends were trimmed by 0 bases and 3 bases, with 5 bases remaining between them. CDR3 length: 13 amino acids. Germline loops: CDR1 SGHTA, CDR2 FQGTGA. Written as DNA, the CDR3 is TGTGCCAGCAGCTTAACGACAGACACTGAAGCTTTCTTT. Residues: CASSLTTDTEAFF.

The chain has TRBV15 and TRBJ1-3; D ambiguous. The CDR3 has 15 residues. Trimming took 0 bases from V and 1 from J, leaving 7 bases between them. Germline V gene data show CDR1 as LNHNV and CDR2 as YYDKDF (reference sequence). The CDR3 protein is CATSRDHLSGNTIYF. In DNA, the CDR3 is TGTGCCACCAGCAGAGATCACCTATCTGGAAACACCATATATTTT.

CDR3 nucleotides: TGTGCCAGCAGCGGCGGAGGACAGGGTTTGACTGAAGCTTTCTTT. Translation gives CASSGGGQGLTEAFF. This rearrangement joins TRBV9 to TRBJ1-1, with 8 bases matching TRBD1. This CDR3 region has 15 residues. The trim removed 3 bases at V and 5 bases at J, leaving 9 bases unmatched. Germline V gene data show CDR1 as SGDLS and CDR2 as YYNGEE.

A single count supports this clone. The chain employs TRBV7-8 and TRBJ2-7; 8 nucleotides line up with TRBD1. The CDR3 spans 15 residues. The trim removed 5 bases at V and 4 bases at J, leaving 10 bases unmatched. The V gene's germline CDR1 is SGHVS and CDR2 FQNEAQ. The CDR3: CASSGGQVGPYEQYF. The CDR3 DNA reads TGTGCCAGCAGCGGGGGACAGGTGGGACCTTACGAGCAGTACTTC.

This clone was seen just once. The rearrangement uses TRBV2 and TRBJ1-5; TRBD1 agrees at 9 bases. V trimming: 6 bases; J trimming: 8 bases; junction bases outside the gene matches: 5. Germline CDR1 and CDR2: SNHLY and FYNNEI. The CDR3 is 13 amino acids. The CDR3 here is CASRDRGYEPQHF. The CDR3 DNA reads TGTGCCAGCAGGGACAGGGGTTATGAGCCCCAGCATTTT.

In nucleotides, the CDR3 is TGCAGTGCTAGTCCCTCAGGCTTGAACTATGGCTACACCTTC. Residues: CSASPSGLNYGYTF. This chain uses TRBV20-1 with TRBJ1-2; D is ambiguous. The germline CDR1 and CDR2 sequences are DFQATT and SNEGSKA (reference sequence). The CDR3 length is 14 residues. Trimming took 3 bases from V and 2 from J, leaving 13 bases between them.

The gene calls are TRBV3-1 (or the pseudogene TRBV3-2) and TRBJ1-6; the D gene is possibly TRBD1 (6 bases). CDR1 and CDR2 (germline): LGHDT, YNNKEL (reference sequence). The CDR3 is 14 residues long. The V gene lost 6 bases and the J gene lost 2 bases, with 8 bases spanning the gap. The chain's CDR3 is CASRQGAYNSPLHF. For the CDR3, the DNA is TGTGCCAGCAGACAGGGAGCCTATAATTCACCCCTCCACTTT.

V usage is TRBV28 and J usage is TRBJ1-2; 7 bases agree with TRBD1. Germline CDR1 reads MDHEN; CDR2 reads SYDVKM. This CDR3 contains 14 residues. V shed 4 bases, J shed 8 bases, and the junction held 10 bases outside the gene matches. The CDR3 loop reads CASSWSQGRSGYTF. The CDR3 DNA reads TGTGCCAGCAGTTGGTCACAGGGGCGATCGGGCTACACCTTC.

The chain joins TRBV6-1 to TRBJ2-3; TRBD2 might be the D (7 bases). Germline values: CDR1 MNHNS, CDR2 SASEGT. The CDR3 is made up of 15 amino acids. V was pared by 0 bases and J by 6 bases, with 13 bases between. Here the CDR3 reads CASSEAGGGLDTQYF. The CDR3, as DNA: TGTGCCAGCAGTGAAGCGGGAGGGGGGCTCGATACGCAGTATTTT.

This clone was counted once. This rearrangement joins TRBV27 to TRBJ2-1; D is uncertain. CDR1 and CDR2 from the germline V gene are MNHEY and SMNVEV (reference sequence). V shed 5 bases and J shed 8 bases, with 16 bases lying between them. The CDR3 contains 14 residues. CDR3: CASSLRVGRYEQFF. CDR3 bases: TGTGCCAGCAGTCTACGGGTCGGTCGCTATGAGCAGTTCTTC.

The chain has TRBV29-1 and TRBJ2-3; 8 bases map to TRBD2. With V trimmed by 8 bases and J by 3 bases, 10 bases remained unmatched. The germline V gene encodes CDR1 SQVTM and CDR2 ANQGSEA. The CDR3 runs to 14 residues. This chain's CDR3 is CSIRAGGSTDTQYF. DNA for the CDR3: TGCAGCATCCGGGCGGGGGGATCAACAGATACGCAGTATTTT.

This clone was seen only once. The chain links TRBV11-2 to TRBJ2-1; possible D gene TRBD2, 5 bases. From germline, CDR1 is SGHAT and CDR2 FQNNGV. Trimming pared 5 bases from V and 7 bases from J, leaving 12 bases between. The CDR3 is made up of 13 amino acids. In DNA, the CDR3 is TGTGCCAGCAGCCAATCCCTAGCAAATGAGCAGTTCTTC. It yields the protein CASSQSLANEQFF.